The 27 T cell receptor beta chains given below trace back to one sample, sequenced in a study of shared clonotypes between healthy human individuals. Sequenced by immunoSEQ multiplex PCR; TCRdb stores in-frame clones only, minus some. The sample includes approximately 1,500,000 clones, approximately 97% of them seen just once. The sequenced material came from naive CD4+ T cells sorted from blood. The subset here: CD45RA+ positively selected. The receptors were gathered from a man aged 25-45 years in good health.

The gene calls are TRBV18 and TRBJ1-1; D is undetermined. V lost 0 bases to trimming and J lost 1 base, with 6 bases between them. The germline gives CDR1 KGHSH, CDR2 LQKENI. This CDR3 has 14 residues. The CDR3 region is CASSPPYPNTEAFF. CDR3 nucleotides: TGTGCCAGCTCACCACCTTACCCGAACACTGAAGCTTTCTTT. Full variable domain (rest looked up from reference TRBV18 and TRBJ1-1): NAGVMQNPRHLVRRRGQEARLRCSPMKGHSHVYWYRQLPEEGLKFMVYLQKENIIDESGMPKERFSAEFPKEGPSILRIQQVVRGDSAAYFCASSPPYPNTEAFFGQGTRLTVV.

The gene calls are TRBV19 and TRBJ2-3; D uncertain. The germline gives CDR1 LNHDA, CDR2 SQIVND (reference sequence). Trimming removed 2 bases from V and 4 bases from J, with 10 bases in between. The CDR3 spans 14 residues. The CDR3 reads CASSIKLGADTQYF. The CDR3 DNA sequence: TGTGCCAGTAGTATAAAACTGGGCGCAGATACGCAGTATTTT.

This sequence joins TRBV9 and TRBJ2-3; perhaps TRBD1 as D (5 bases). V lost 6 bases and J lost 5, with 13 bases in between. The germline CDR1 and CDR2 sequences are SGDLS and YYNGEE. The CDR3 loop spans 13 amino acids. CDR3 nucleotide sequence: TGTGCCAGCAACTCAGGGATTGGAGATACGCAGTATTTT. Translating gives CASNSGIGDTQYF.

V gene TRBV29-1 combines with J gene TRBJ2-7; tentative D call: TRBD2 (6 bases). With 6 bases removed from V and 3 bases from J, the gap between germline ends came to 12 bases. This CDR3 contains 12 residues. The germline gives CDR1 SQVTM, CDR2 ANQGSEA. CDR3 nucleotides: TGCAGCGTCCTTGGGGGGTTCTACGAGCAGTACTTC. It encodes CSVLGGFYEQYF.

The chain joins TRBV4-3 to TRBJ1-2, with D hard to call. CDR3 size: 13 residues. Between the trimmed V and J ends, which lost 1 base and 4 bases, there was a span of 7 bases. Germline CDR1 reads LGHNA; CDR2 reads YSLEER. The CDR3 sequence is CASSQVHFYGYTF. The CDR3 DNA reads TGCGCCAGCAGCCAAGTTCATTTCTATGGCTACACCTTC.

The V and J genes are TRBV29-1 and TRBJ1-1; unclear D gene. V lost 0 bases, J lost 4 bases, and 12 bases lay in between. Germline lookup yields CDR1 SQVTM and CDR2 ANQGSEA. This CDR3 contains 14 residues. The CDR3 region is CSVEDLWGSTEAFF. The DNA of the CDR3 is TGCAGCGTTGAAGATCTTTGGGGTTCCACTGAAGCTTTCTTT.

This chain connects TRBV11-3 to TRBJ2-2; 7 bases agree with TRBD2. The CDR3 is 17 residues long. The germline V gene has CDR1 SGHNT and CDR2 YENEEA. The trim removed 5 bases at V and 5 bases at J, leaving 14 bases unmatched. The CDR3 here is CASSGRGVQGATGELFF. CDR3 DNA sequence: TGTGCCAGCAGCGGCCGGGGGGTTCAGGGAGCTACCGGGGAGCTGTTTTTT.

The chain carries TRBV7-2 and TRBJ1-5; no reliable D call. Germline CDR1 SGHTA, CDR2 FQGNSA. The CDR3 has 16 residues. The V end lost 1 base, the J end lost 8 bases, and 18 bases lay between the germline ends. DNA for the CDR3: TGTGCCAGCAGCTTAGGTTCGGCCACCGAGGGAAAGCCCCAGCATTTT. Protein product: CASSLGSATEGKPQHF.

The V gene is TRBV7-8, the J gene TRBJ2-1; a weak D match, TRBD2 (6 bases). CDR3 length: 14 amino acids. Per germline, CDR1 SGHVS and CDR2 FQNEAQ. The germline V and J ends were trimmed by 5 bases and 5 bases, with 13 bases remaining between them. The CDR3 loop reads CASSLRGGHNEQFF. CDR3 DNA: TGTGCCAGCAGCCTAAGAGGAGGGCACAATGAGCAGTTCTTC.

This chain joins TRBV18 and TRBJ2-7; TRBD1 or TRBD2 may be the D gene (5 bases each). The CDR3 consists of 20 residues. The V gene's germline CDR1 is KGHSH and CDR2 LQKENI. V dropped 6 bases and J dropped 2 bases, with 32 bases sitting between them. Written as DNA, the CDR3 is TGTGCCAGCTCCGGAGGTCGGCCAGGGTTCGGCGGCGGAAAGACCTACGAGCAGTACTTC. Protein product: CASSGGRPGFGGGKTYEQYF.

The chain has TRBV4-2 and TRBJ2-2; tentative D call: TRBD1 (5 bases). V lost 4 bases and J 2 bases, leaving 11 bases between the germline ends. From germline, CDR1 is LGHNA and CDR2 YNFKEQ. The CDR3 has 15 residues. CDR3 DNA: TGTGCCAGCAGCCTGGAAGGACACAACACCGGGGAGCTGTTTTTT. Residues: CASSLEGHNTGELFF.

The chain uses TRBV27 and TRBJ1-1; D unclear. V lost 3 bases to trimming and J lost 7 bases, with 21 bases between them. CDR1 and CDR2 (germline): MNHEY, SMNVEV (reference sequence). This CDR3 has 16 residues. The CDR3 bases are TGTGCCAGCAGTTTTTTCCGCAGCAACCCCCATATTGAAGCTTTCTTT. This sequence encodes CASSFFRSNPHIEAFF.

The rearrangement links TRBV14 to TRBJ2-7; 8 nucleotides align to TRBD2. This CDR3 region has 14 residues. J gave up 5 bases and V 4 bases, and 7 bases lay outside the gene matches. Germline loops: CDR1 SGHDN, CDR2 FVKESK. CDR3 DNA: TGTGCCAGCAGCCCCAACAGCGGGAGAAACGAGCAGTACTTC. Translated, it gives CASSPNSGRNEQYF.

The chain has TRBV18 and TRBJ2-5, with D uncertain. The V gene's germline CDR1 is KGHSH and CDR2 LQKENI. This CDR3 region has 14 residues. The V end lost 4 bases, the J end lost 2 bases, and 11 bases lay between the germline ends. Here the CDR3 DNA reads TGTGCCAGCTCACAACCACTTCCACAAGAGACCCAGTACTTC. It codes for CASSQPLPQETQYF.

This clone was detected once. The chain uses TRBV7-2 and TRBJ2-7, with D maybe TRBD2 (6 bases). The V gene lost 7 bases and the J gene lost 6 bases, with 19 bases spanning the gap. The CDR3 is 14 residues long. CDR1 SGHTA and CDR2 FQGNSA come from the germline V gene. This chain's CDR3 is CASTVSGSFFEQYF. CDR3 coding DNA: TGTGCCAGCACTGTTAGCGGTTCATTCTTCGAGCAGTACTTC.

The chain has TRBV5-5 and TRBJ2-3, with 9 positions matching TRBD2. The CDR3 covers 17 residues. The ends lost 0 bases at V and 4 bases at J; junction bases unmatched: 9. Germline V gene lookup returns CDR1 SGHKS and CDR2 YYEKEE (reference sequence). In DNA form, the CDR3 reads TGTGCCAGCAGCTTGGGTTCTGCGGGAGGGCCGGCAGATACGCAGTATTTT. Translated, it gives CASSLGSAGGPADTQYF.

The chain recombines TRBV6-6 with TRBJ2-7, with TRBD2 matching 7 bases. With 4 bases clipped from V and 6 bases from J, the junction kept 12 bases outside the gene matches. The CDR3 length is 15 residues. Germline assignment: CDR1 MNHNY and CDR2 SVGAGI (reference sequence). CDR3 nucleotide sequence: TGTGCCAGCAGTTTAGAGACTAGCATCGGGAGCGAGCAGTACTTC. Protein: CASSLETSIGSEQYF.

The chain employs TRBV10-3 and TRBJ2-2; D ambiguous. Germline V gives CDR1 ENHRY, CDR2 SYGVKD. The ends were cut back, 6 bases at V and 3 bases at J, with 11 bases in the middle. CDR3 length equals 14 residues. The CDR3 DNA reads TGTGCCATCAGAGGTCTAAGGGACACCGGGGAGCTGTTTTTT. As protein: CAIRGLRDTGELFF.

The chain carries TRBV2 and TRBJ2-3, with 7 bases aligning to TRBD1. CDR3 length equals 15 residues. CDR1 is SNHLY, CDR2 FYNNEI, per germline. Trimming took 5 bases from V and 7 from J; bases not matched to a gene: 12. The chain's CDR3 is CASSYPGQTNYTQYF. The DNA of the CDR3 is TGTGCCAGCAGTTACCCGGGACAGACCAATTATACGCAGTATTTT. Full variable domain (rest looked up from reference TRBV2 and TRBJ2-3): EPEVTQTPSHQVTQMGQEVILRCVPISNHLYFYWYRQILGQKVEFLVSFYNNEISEKSEIFDDQFSVERPDGSNFTLKIRSTKLEDSAMYFCASSYPGQTNYTQYFGPGTRLTVL.

CDR3 loop: CASSFVSGGQETQYF. In DNA, the CDR3 is TGTGCCAGCAGCTTCGTTTCGGGAGGCCAAGAGACCCAGTACTTC. The rearrangement uses TRBV11-2 and TRBJ2-5; 7 bases line up with TRBD2. Germline values: CDR1 SGHAT, CDR2 FQNNGV. The CDR3 length is 15 residues. J lost 1 base, V lost 3 bases, and 5 bases had no gene match.

V usage is TRBV19 and J usage is TRBJ2-4; TRBD1 aligns across 9 bases. The germline V gene has CDR1 LNHDA and CDR2 SQIVND (reference sequence). The V segment lost 6 bases and the J segment 4 bases; nucleotides outside the gene matches: 4. The CDR3 length is 14 residues. The CDR3 loop reads CASSGTGRKNIQYF. Here the CDR3 DNA reads TGTGCCAGTAGCGGGACAGGGCGGAAAAACATTCAGTACTTC.

The genes are TRBV5-6 and TRBJ2-3; D is possibly TRBD2 (6 bases). Germline CDR1 and CDR2: SGHDT and YYEEEE. Trimming removed 4 bases at V and 5 bases at J, with 23 bases between. CDR3 length: 17 residues. CDR3 sequence reads: CASSPRFREGGVDTQYF. The CDR3 DNA reads TGTGCCAGCAGCCCCCGATTTCGCGAGGGAGGTGTAGATACGCAGTATTTT.

This chain uses TRBV18 with TRBJ1-2; a weak D match, TRBD1 (6 bases). Germline CDR1 is KGHSH and CDR2 is LQKENI. The germline V and J ends were trimmed by 5 bases and 2 bases, with 12 bases remaining between them. The CDR3 is made up of 14 amino acids. The CDR3 reads CASSTQGINYGYTF. The DNA of the CDR3 is TGTGCCAGCTCAACACAGGGAATCAACTATGGCTACACCTTC.

Notes on this clone: Other nucleotide sequences in the sample specify the same CDR3. V and J are TRBV30 and TRBJ2-7; tentatively, D is TRBD1 (5 bases). V lost 2 bases and J lost 1, with 6 bases in between. The CDR3 totals 12 residues. Germline V CDR1 and CDR2: GTSNPN, SVGIG (reference sequence). The CDR3: CAWSRGSYEQYF. CDR3 nucleotides: TGTGCCTGGAGTAGGGGTTCCTACGAGCAGTACTTC.

This rearrangement joins TRBV5-4 to TRBJ2-5; TRBD1 matches 7 bases. Germline loops: CDR1 SGHNT, CDR2 YYREEE (reference sequence). The CDR3 covers 13 residues. Germline trimming cut 3 bases from V and 3 bases from J; bases unmatched to any gene: 2. This CDR3 reads CASSSQGEETQYF. CDR3 bases: TGTGCCAGCAGCTCTCAGGGGGAAGAGACCCAGTACTTC. The variable domain in full, completed from reference TRBV5-4 and TRBJ2-5, reads ETGVTQSPTHLIKTRGQQVTLRCSSQSGHNTVSWYQQALGQGPQFIFQYYREEENGRGNFPPRFSGLQFPNYSSELNVNALELDDSALYLCASSSQGEETQYFGPGTRLLVL.

A note on this clone: This same CDR3 is encoded by further DNA sequences in the sample. This chain links TRBV11-2 with TRBJ2-7; D is undetermined. Trimming removed 1 base from V and 2 bases from J, with 9 bases in between. The CDR3 consists of 14 residues. Germline CDR1 reads SGHAT; CDR2 reads FQNNGV. The CDR3 DNA reads as TGTGCCAGCAGCTTAGCGCCCAGGACCTACGAGCAGTACTTC. This codes for CASSLAPRTYEQYF.

As DNA, the CDR3 is TGTGCCAGCTCACCCCTCCGACAGGGGACGACAGATACGCAGTATTTT. This translates into CASSPLRQGTTDTQYF. This rearrangement joins TRBV18 to TRBJ2-3; 8 bases match TRBD1. Per the germline V gene, CDR1 is KGHSH and CDR2 is LQKENI. Germline trimming cut 3 bases from V and 3 bases from J; bases unmatched to any gene: 8. This CDR3 comprises 16 residues.